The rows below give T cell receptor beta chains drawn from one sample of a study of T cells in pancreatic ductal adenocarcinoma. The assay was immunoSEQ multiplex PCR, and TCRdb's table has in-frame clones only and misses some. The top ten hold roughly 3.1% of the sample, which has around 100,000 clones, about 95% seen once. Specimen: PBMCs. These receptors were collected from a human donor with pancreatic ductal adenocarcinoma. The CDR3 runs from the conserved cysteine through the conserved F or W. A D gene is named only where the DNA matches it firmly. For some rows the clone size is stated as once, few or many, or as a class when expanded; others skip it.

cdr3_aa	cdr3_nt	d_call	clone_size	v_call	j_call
CASSIDPLAGRGELFF	TGTGCCAGTAGTATAGACCCCCTTGCTGGGAGAGGGGAGCTGTTTTTT	NA	NA	TRBV19	TRBJ2-2
CASSQGQSVTDTQYF	TGCGCCAGCAGCCAAGGACAGTCTGTCACAGATACGCAGTATTTT	NA	NA	TRBV4-1	TRBJ2-3
CASSPTVNTEAFF	TGTGCCAGCAGCCCGACAGTTAACACTGAAGCTTTCTTT	NA	NA	TRBV2	TRBJ1-1
CASSLLGGTGEIGEQFF	TGTGCCAGCTCACTGCTTGGAGGGACAGGGGAAATAGGGGAGCAGTTCTTC	TRBD1	NA	TRBV18	TRBJ2-1
CASSGDRVHEQYF	TGTGCCAGCTCAGGGGACAGGGTTCACGAGCAGTACTTC	TRBD1	NA	TRBV18	TRBJ2-7
CASTRLSSPYEQYF	TGTGCCAGCACCAGACTAAGCAGCCCCTACGAGCAGTACTTC	NA	NA	TRBV11-2	TRBJ2-7
CASSETGSSEAFF	TGCGCCAGCAGCGAGACAGGGTCTTCTGAAGCTTTCTTT	TRBD1	NA	TRBV5-1	TRBJ1-1
CASKRGFTEAFF	TGTGCCAGCAAACGGGGGTTCACTGAAGCTTTCTTT	NA	NA	TRBV28	TRBJ1-1
CASSLDRGREQYF	TGTGCCAGCAGCTTAGACAGGGGTAGAGAGCAGTACTTC	TRBD1	once	TRBV7-2	TRBJ2-7
CASSVEGWEAFNEQFF	TGTGCCAGCAGCGTAGAAGGGTGGGAGGCGTTCAATGAGCAGTTCTTC	NA	NA	TRBV9	TRBJ2-1
CASSLSLGRDTQYF	TGTGCCAGCAGCTTATCGCTCGGGAGGGATACGCAGTATTTT	TRBD2	NA	TRBV7-9	TRBJ2-3
CASGSGTGWNVGYTF	TGTGCTAGTGGTTCCGGGACAGGATGGAACGTCGGCTACACCTTC	TRBD1	NA	TRBV12-5	TRBJ1-2
CASSEGLAAYNEQFF	TGTGCCAGCAGTGAGGGGCTAGCGGCCTACAATGAGCAGTTCTTC	TRBD2	NA	TRBV2	TRBJ2-1
CASSQAGTGGEKLFF	TGCGCCAGCAGCCAAGCCGGGACAGGGGGGGAAAAACTGTTTTTT	TRBD1	NA	TRBV4-1	TRBJ1-4
CASTKTGNTGELFF	TGTGCCAGCACCAAGACAGGGAACACCGGGGAGCTGTTTTTT	NA	once	TRBV7-2	TRBJ2-2
CASSLRTRPLNEQFF	TGTGCCAGCAGCTTGAGGACTAGGCCCCTCAATGAGCAGTTCTTC	TRBD2	NA	TRBV7-2	TRBJ2-1
CASSYGDRGYNEQFF	TGTGCCAGCAGTTACGGGGACAGGGGCTACAATGAGCAGTTCTTC	TRBD1	NA	TRBV6-5	TRBJ2-1
CATLGQGQGNEQYF	TGTGCCACCCTAGGACAGGGCCAGGGGAACGAGCAGTACTTC	TRBD1	NA	TRBV10-3	TRBJ2-7
CASSYLETQYF	TGTGCCAGCAGTTACCTTGAGACCCAGTACTTC	NA	NA	TRBV6-5	TRBJ2-5
CAAMTGSDTQYF	TGTGCCGCAATGACAGGGTCAGATACGCAGTATTTT	TRBD1	NA	TRBV10-3	TRBJ2-3
CASALMVGDEQYF	TGTGCCAGCGCCTTGATGGTGGGAGACGAGCAGTACTTC	NA	NA	TRBV28	TRBJ2-7